Shown below are 2 T cell receptor beta chains from a single sample sequenced in a study of blood T cells in healthy people across ages. Through a sample-barcoded 5' primer and a J-beta primer mix, a second PCR was run for about 7 to 12 cycles. TCRdb re-analysed the 5' RACE reads in MiXCR, keeping a single row per CDR3 protein. The sample lists 650,000 to 1,000,000 distinct CDR3 sequences, roughly 35% seen once, with roughly 13% in the top ten. Sequences were obtained from blood. The origin of the receptors is a man younger than 30 in good health.

This chain uses TRBV5-1 with TRBJ2-5; D is undetermined. Per the germline V gene, CDR1 is SGHRS and CDR2 is YFSETQ. The CDR3 consists of 14 residues. V lost 1 base, J lost 11 bases, and 18 bases lay in between. The CDR3 is CASSLRWTGNEQYF. In nucleotides, the CDR3 is TGCGCCAGCAGCTTGAGATGGACGGGCAATGAGCAGTACTTC.

This clonotype has more than one count but fewer than ten. The chain couples TRBV2 to TRBJ2-2, with a weak D call TRBD1 (7 bases). CDR1 and CDR2 from the germline V gene are SNHLY and FYNNEI. This CDR3 spans 15 amino acids. Trimming took off 8 bases at V and 5 bases at J, with 18 bases between the two ends. The CDR3, as DNA: TGTGCCAGCCCGATTGGGGCAGGGGGGACCGGGGAGCTGTTTTTT. This translates into CASPIGAGGTGELFF. The entire variable domain, with the rest obtained from reference TRBV2 and TRBJ2-2, is as follows: EPEVTQTPSHQVTQMGQEVILRCVPISNHLYFYWYRQILGQKVEFLVSFYNNEISEKSEIFDDQFSVERPDGSNFTLKIRSTKLEDSAMYFCASPIGAGGTGELFFGEGSRLTVL.